The 28 T cell receptor beta chains in this list originate from one sample, sequenced in a study of blood T cell repertoires in COVID-19. Only in-frame clones appear in the TCRdb table, and some are missing; sequencing was by immunoSEQ multiplex PCR. Seen here are some 150,000 clones, roughly four fifths observed once, and the top ten hold roughly 3%. Sample: peripheral blood. The receptor set was obtained from a human donor with acute or convalescent COVID-19. The donor label of this sample is uncertain.

The chain has TRBV7-3 and TRBJ2-3, with 8 bases identical to TRBD2. The CDR3 runs 17 residues. J lost 1 base, V lost 11 bases, and 17 bases had no gene match. Germline V CDR1 and CDR2: SGHTA, FQGTGA. The DNA for the CDR3 is TGTGCCTTCAAGGGGTCTAGCGGGTGTCTTGGCACAGATACGCAGTATTTT. Translation gives CAFKGSSGCLGTDTQYF. Full variable domain (missing parts from reference TRBV7-3 and TRBJ2-3): GAGVSQTPSNKVTEKGKYVELRCDPISGHTALYWYRQSLGQGPEFLIYFQGTGAADDSGLPNDRFFAVRPEGSVSTLKIQRTERGDSAVYLCAFKGSSGCLGTDTQYFGPGTRLTVL.

The chain couples TRBV5-1 to TRBJ2-3; TRBD1 aligns across 7 bases. Germline CDR1 reads SGHRS; CDR2 reads YFSETQ. The CDR3 sequence is 14 residues long. The V and J ends lost 6 bases and 5 bases, in that order; junction bases with no gene match: 9. Here the CDR3 DNA reads TGCGCCAGCACCTGGACAGGAAGAGGAGATACGCAGTATTTT. It codes for CASTWTGRGDTQYF.

The chain joins TRBV30 to TRBJ1-5; a possible D gene is TRBD1 (5 bases). This CDR3 has 15 residues. Per the germline V gene, CDR1 is GTSNPN and CDR2 is SVGIG (reference sequence). V gave up 2 bases and J gave up 0 bases, with 11 bases separating them. This chain's CDR3 is CAWSLRGYSNQPQHF. The CDR3 DNA reads TGTGCCTGGAGTTTAAGGGGTTATAGCAATCAGCCCCAGCATTTT.

In this sample, this clone turned up many times. This sequence joins TRBV2 and TRBJ1-2, with TRBD1 matching 9 bases. The junction had 4 bases not matched to a gene; V was cut back by 6 bases and J by 2 bases. The CDR3 sequence is 14 residues long. CDR1 and CDR2 from the germline V gene are SNHLY and FYNNEI. The CDR3 here is CASRTGGGNYGYTF. CDR3 nucleotides: TGTGCCAGCAGGACAGGGGGGGGCAACTATGGCTACACCTTC.

The chain employs TRBV27 and TRBJ2-1, with TRBD2 matching 9 bases. The V segment lost 8 bases and the J segment 4 bases; nucleotides outside the gene matches: 6. The CDR3 length is 14 residues. Germline V CDR1 and CDR2: MNHEY, SMNVEV (reference sequence). CDR3: CASLSGRPYNEQFF. Here the CDR3 DNA reads TGTGCCAGCCTGAGCGGGAGGCCATACAATGAGCAGTTCTTC.

The V gene is TRBV29-1, the J gene TRBJ2-2; 11 bases match TRBD2. The trim removed 8 bases at V and 7 bases at J, leaving 6 bases unmatched. The CDR3 loop spans 13 amino acids. Germline values: CDR1 SQVTM, CDR2 ANQGSEA. The CDR3 DNA reads TGCAGCACCCGACTAGCGGGAAACGGGGAGCTGTTTTTT. Translation: CSTRLAGNGELFF.

This clone was detected only once. The chain is built from TRBV11-2 and TRBJ2-2; tentative D call: TRBD2 (6 bases). V lost 4 bases to trimming and J lost 7 bases, with 25 bases between them. Germline V gene sequence: CDR1 SGHAT, CDR2 FQNNGV. The CDR3 is 18 residues long. The CDR3 spells CASSSHPREHQLSGELFF. The CDR3 DNA follows: TGTGCCAGCAGCTCCCACCCCCGGGAGCACCAGCTGAGCGGGGAGCTGTTTTTT.

This clone has a single count. The rearrangement joins TRBV18 to TRBJ1-5, with D unresolved. The CDR3 loop spans 15 amino acids. Per germline, CDR1 KGHSH and CDR2 LQKENI. Trimming pared 0 bases from V and 4 bases from J, leaving 10 bases between. Here the CDR3 DNA reads TGTGCCAGCTCACCACCCCGGAGCGAGAATCAGCCCCAGCATTTT. It specifies CASSPPRSENQPQHF.

This clone was counted once. This chain uses TRBV4-1 with TRBJ1-1, with 8 positions matching TRBD1. The CDR3 is 16 amino acids. From germline, CDR1 is MGHRA and CDR2 YSYEKL. V gave up 2 bases and J gave up 4 bases; unmatched junction bases: 9. The CDR3 DNA reads as TGCGCCAGCAGCCAACGTGAGACAGGGGTTTCCACTGAAGCTTTCTTT. This codes for CASSQRETGVSTEAFF.

The J gene is TRBJ2-1, the V gene TRBV3-1 (or the pseudogene TRBV3-2); 9 nucleotides match TRBD2. The CDR3 length is 16 residues. Per germline, CDR1 LGHDT and CDR2 YNNKEL (reference sequence). After removal of 1 base from V and 6 bases from J, the junction contained 7 bases not matched to a gene. The CDR3 DNA follows: TGTGCCAGCAGCCAAGGTTCGAGCGGGAGGACCAATGAGCAGTTCTTC. Translated, it gives CASSQGSSGRTNEQFF.

The genes are TRBV10-3 and TRBJ1-2; 7 nucleotides line up with TRBD1. V gave up 2 bases and J gave up 4 bases; unmatched junction bases: 4. CDR3 length: 14 residues. In germline, CDR1 is ENHRY, CDR2 SYGVKD. CDR3 amino acids: CAISEGTDVYGYTF. The CDR3 coding sequence is TGTGCCATCAGTGAGGGGACAGACGTCTATGGCTACACCTTC.

This clone was observed a single time. This rearrangement joins TRBV19 to TRBJ2-6; D remains unclear. The CDR3 is 14 amino acids. CDR1 and CDR2 from the germline V gene are LNHDA and SQIVND (reference sequence). Trimming removed 7 bases from V and 1 base from J, with 8 bases in between. CDR3 DNA sequence: TGTGCCAGTACAGACTCTTCTGGGGCCAACGTCCTGACTTTC. Its protein is CASTDSSGANVLTF.

This clone has more than one count but fewer than ten. This chain uses TRBV6-2 or TRBV6-3 with TRBJ2-7, with D perhaps matching TRBD2 (6 bases). V dropped 6 bases and J dropped 2 bases, with 20 bases sitting between them. Germline V gene sequence: CDR1 MNHEY, CDR2 SVGEGT. The CDR3 runs to 16 residues. CDR3 DNA sequence: TGTGCCAGCAGCCCCTTGGACGGGAGATTCCCCTACGAGCAGTACTTC. Its protein product is CASSPLDGRFPYEQYF.

This clone has a single count. This chain joins TRBV6-5 and TRBJ1-2; D is unresolved. CDR3 size: 14 residues. CDR1 is MNHEY and CDR2 is SVGAGI in the germline V gene. V gave up 2 bases and J gave up 6 bases, with 13 bases separating them. The CDR3 protein is CASSYKRVFHGYTF. CDR3 DNA sequence: TGTGCCAGCAGTTACAAGAGGGTCTTTCATGGCTACACCTTC.

This clone was seen a single time. The genes are TRBV7-2 and TRBJ1-2; D not certain. The germline V gene has CDR1 SGHTA and CDR2 FQGNSA. The CDR3 extends over 14 amino acids. Trimming left V 5 bases short and J 8 bases short, with 18 bases between. CDR3 sequence (DNA): TGTGCCAGCAGCCCTCCCTCGGCAGCGAGGGGCTACACCTTC. It yields the protein CASSPPSAARGYTF. The variable domain in full, completed from reference TRBV7-2 and TRBJ1-2, reads GAGVSQSPSNKVTEKGKDVELRCDPISGHTALYWYRQSLGQGLEFLIYFQGNSAPDKSGLPSDRFSAERTGGSVSTLTIQRTQQEDSAVYLCASSPPSAARGYTFGSGTRLTVV.

The rearrangement links TRBV28 to TRBJ1-5; D gene ambiguous. The CDR3 runs to 14 residues. The germline V and J ends were trimmed by 6 bases and 8 bases, with 17 bases remaining between them. The germline V gene encodes CDR1 MDHEN and CDR2 SYDVKM. Written as DNA, the CDR3 is TGTGCCAGCAGACAACGTGGAGGGTCAAAGCCCCAGCATTTT. Protein: CASRQRGGSKPQHF. Drawing the rest from reference TRBV28 and TRBJ1-5, the complete variable domain is DVKVTQSSRYLVKRTGEKVFLECVQDMDHENMFWYRQDPGLGLRLIYFSYDVKMKEKGDIPEGYSVSREKKERFSLILESASTNQTSMYLCASRQRGGSKPQHFGDGTRLSIL.

V and J are TRBV19 and TRBJ2-7; 9 bases fit TRBD1. Germline trimming cut 4 bases from V and 0 bases from J; bases unmatched to any gene: 4. Germline CDR1 is LNHDA and CDR2 is SQIVND (reference sequence). This CDR3 has 15 amino acids. CDR3 residues: CASSTPGQGSYEQYF. CDR3 in DNA: TGTGCCAGTAGTACCCCGGGACAGGGCTCCTACGAGCAGTACTTC.

V gene TRBV6-5 combines with J gene TRBJ1-1; TRBD1 is a possible D gene (6 bases). The germline V gene has CDR1 MNHEY and CDR2 SVGAGI. The V end was cut by 5 bases, the J end by 7 bases, with 11 bases between. The CDR3 totals 12 residues. The CDR3 DNA sequence: TGTGCCAGCAGTCACCAAGGGGGTGAAGCTTTCTTT. It encodes CASSHQGGEAFF.

The chain combines TRBV9 with TRBJ1-4; D gene ambiguous. Trimming took 0 bases from V and 8 from J, leaving 14 bases between them. CDR1 SGDLS and CDR2 YYNGEE come from the germline V gene. This CDR3 contains 15 residues. The CDR3 sequence is CASSVALGLGEKLFF. DNA of the CDR3: TGTGCCAGCAGCGTAGCCCTTGGGCTTGGGGAAAAACTGTTTTTT.

This clone appeared a single time. This chain links TRBV19 with TRBJ1-2, with D possibly TRBD1 on 6 matching bases. This CDR3 contains 15 residues. V lost 1 base to trimming and J lost 1 base, with 10 bases between them. CDR1 and CDR2 from the germline V gene are LNHDA and SQIVND (reference sequence). In DNA form, the CDR3 reads TGTGCCAGTAGTATAGCGGCAGGGGTTAACTATGGCTACACCTTC. Its protein product is CASSIAAGVNYGYTF.

This chain links TRBV2 with TRBJ2-7; weak D call: TRBD2 (7 bases). Trimming pared 2 bases from V and 8 bases from J, leaving 10 bases between. Germline assignment: CDR1 SNHLY and CDR2 FYNNEI. The CDR3 is 12 amino acids. This CDR3 is CASSEKGGKQYF. CDR3 bases: TGTGCCAGCAGTGAAAAGGGGGGGAAGCAGTACTTC.

The chain uses TRBV14 and TRBJ2-5, with D hard to call. CDR1 and CDR2 (germline): SGHDN, FVKESK. V lost 0 bases to trimming and J lost 9 bases, with 11 bases between them. The CDR3 covers 13 residues. The CDR3 coding sequence is TGTGCCAGCAGCCAAGATCTGCGTGTAGCCCAGTACTTC. Its translation is CASSQDLRVAQYF.

The chain couples TRBV6-2 or TRBV6-3 to TRBJ1-1, with unresolved D. CDR3 length: 13 residues. The germline V gene encodes CDR1 MNHEY and CDR2 SVGEGT. Deletions cut 2 bases from V and 3 bases from J, with 7 bases between. In DNA, the CDR3 is TGTGCCAGCAGTTACACGGGAGACACTGAAGCTTTCTTT. Translated: CASSYTGDTEAFF.

This clone was counted once. V is TRBV5-6 and J is TRBJ2-3, with 11 nucleotides matching TRBD2. With 6 bases clipped from V and 4 bases from J, the junction kept 4 bases outside the gene matches. CDR3 length: 14 residues. Germline CDR1 reads SGHDT; CDR2 reads YYEEEE. This CDR3 reads CASTSSGGSDTQYF. CDR3 sequence (DNA): TGTGCCAGCACGTCTAGCGGGGGGTCAGATACGCAGTATTTT.

The J gene is TRBJ2-1, the V gene TRBV25-1; possibly TRBD1 for D (6 bases). CDR1 and CDR2 from the germline V gene are MGHDK and SYGVNS. This CDR3 contains 16 residues. V was clipped by 3 bases and J by 0 bases, with 12 bases between them. The CDR3: CASSELGAGSYNEQFF. The CDR3 region has the DNA TGTGCCAGCAGTGAGTTGGGGGCGGGCTCCTACAATGAGCAGTTCTTC.

The genes are TRBV2 and TRBJ2-1, with D possibly being TRBD2 (6 bases). This CDR3 spans 12 amino acids. Germline V lookup: CDR1 SNHLY, CDR2 FYNNEI. Trimming removed 6 bases from V and 6 bases from J, with 9 bases in between. The CDR3 DNA sequence: TGTGCCAGCAGGGAGGGCAGCAATGAGCAGTTCTTC. Its protein is CASREGSNEQFF. Together with reference TRBV2 and TRBJ2-1, the CDR3 gives the full variable domain: EPEVTQTPSHQVTQMGQEVILRCVPISNHLYFYWYRQILGQKVEFLVSFYNNEISEKSEIFDDQFSVERPDGSNFTLKIRSTKLEDSAMYFCASREGSNEQFFGPGTRLTVL.

The rearrangement joins TRBV27 to TRBJ2-3; 11 bases are shared with TRBD2. This CDR3 is 16 amino acids long. With 5 bases clipped from V and 3 bases from J, the junction kept 7 bases outside the gene matches. The germline V gene encodes CDR1 MNHEY and CDR2 SMNVEV (reference sequence). The CDR3 sequence is CASSPQLAGVTDTQYF. Here the CDR3 DNA reads TGTGCCAGCAGTCCCCAACTAGCGGGGGTTACAGATACGCAGTATTTT.

As concerns this clone: Other DNA sequences within the sample encode an identical CDR3. The chain combines TRBV12-3 or TRBV12-4 with TRBJ1-1; no definite D call. The CDR3 extends over 12 amino acids. Trimming took 0 bases from V and 5 from J, leaving 4 bases between them. CDR3 residues: CASSLAGTEAFF. The CDR3 DNA is TGTGCCAGCAGTTTAGCCGGGACTGAAGCTTTCTTT.